This T cell receptor beta chain originates from a study of T cells in Graves' hyperthyroidism and ophthalmopathy. Overall study context: Peripheral blood collection took place at initial diagnosis, before any treatment. Overall study results and limits: Ophthalmopathy and stable hyperthyroidism were told apart by a 13 V-J model.

From RNA transcripts, TCR beta CDR3 regions were amplified. During a first-round RT-PCR of the TCR CDR3, the HTBI primer set was used. MiXCR, applied by TCRdb to the multiplex PCR reads, yields one record per CDR3 protein. This table holds some 350,000 distinct CDR3 sequences, 13% to 15% found once. Germline values: CDR1 GTSNPN, CDR2 SVGIG (reference sequence). V gave up 0 bases and J gave up 4 bases, with 10 bases separating them. The CDR3 is made up of 14 amino acids. This clonotype was recorded at least ten times. Its antigen is currently unknown. Patients were excluded because of uncontrolled infection, other autoimmune disease, pregnancy or lactation.

V and J are TRBV30 and TRBJ1-3; D unresolved. The sequence was obtained from a woman aged 55-75 years with Graves' ophthalmopathy. Sequencing input: blood. The DNA of the CDR3 is TGTGCCTGGAGTGTAAGACACCTCGGAAACACCATATATTTT. It yields the protein CAWSVRHLGNTIYF.